The rows below give T cell receptor beta chains drawn from one sample of a study of T-cell reconstitution after alpha-beta-depleted transplantation in children. MiXCR, run by TCRdb on the PCR reads, gives a single entry per CDR3 protein. The sample lists a few hundred thousand distinct CDR3 sequences; roughly a quarter were seen once. Sample: PBMCs, taken before TCRalphabeta/CD19-depleted stem cell transplant. The receptors originated from a boy younger than two with Wiskott-Aldrich syndrome, due to receive a stem cell transplant. CDR3s include the opening cysteine and the closing phenylalanine or tryptophan. Size is omitted from some rows. Given values are once, few, many or a class for expanded clones.

CDR3,V,size
CSARKGMANTEAFF,TRBV20-1,NA
CASSFWTSGFYNEQFF,TRBV11-2,few
CASSLSSTGGYEQYF,TRBV28,few
CASSQTWTGPTYEQYF,TRBV28,NA
CASSQRTLGLAGKTGELFF,TRBV3-1,few
CATSRSPDSQETQYF,TRBV15,NA
CASSSGLSPPGEQYF,TRBV5-1,NA
CASRSVSGNTDTQYF,TRBV12-3/TRBV12-4,few
CASSLVWGRADTQYF,TRBV7-6,once
CASSPNSAGGYNEQFF,TRBV5-1,few
CASSMKRGHQPQHF,TRBV2,few
CASSPRQISSYEQYF,TRBV14,NA
CSARVDSSTDTQYF,TRBV20-1,few
CASSLSGGAGNTIYF,TRBV12-3/TRBV12-4,few
CSAYSDPTSGPSYEQFF,TRBV20-1,few
CATSDSKTSVSSYNEQFF,TRBV24-1,few
CASSFSREAGNTIYF,TRBV27,NA
CSARDWRVYEQFF,TRBV20-1,few
CASSSQGYGYTF,TRBV11-2,few
CASSPRDRANNEQFF,TRBV11-2,few
CASSPQVSTEAFF,TRBV6-1,few
CASSTFRGPHSGANVLTF,TRBV5-1,few
CASARVVPTDTQYF,TRBV11-2,few
CATSDSGTFEAFF,TRBV24-1,few
CASSLARGVRSYNEQFF,TRBV11-1,few
CASSLVVRGSGNTIYF,TRBV5-8,few
CASSQAQTPFDRSTRLAGGSQFF,TRBV4-1,NA
CASSRILGEQFF,TRBV7-8,few
CASIFTSGGGETQYF,TRBV2,once
CAFSRHPYNEQFF,TRBV7-3,NA
CASSLFTGGGKLFF,TRBV5-1,NA
CASSLARRSGNTIYF,TRBV12-3/TRBV12-4,NA
CASSLGGVNEQFF,TRBV5-1,few
CATSLGTDTQYF,TRBV2,few
CASSESGLAGVSSGANVLTF,TRBV2,NA
CSARDRAASTDTQYF,TRBV20-1,few
CASSETSGVLGSYNEQFF,TRBV5-1,NA
CASRGTGRTTGELFF,TRBV12-3/TRBV12-4,few
CASSFQFEAGGKETQYF,TRBV7-2,NA
CSARDWVSSYNEQFF,TRBV20-1,NA
CASSVGSDRVTQYF,TRBV9,few
CSAKPGTGDGLAYYEQYF,TRBV20-1,NA
CATSDPRQGSDKTGELFF,TRBV24-1,few
CASSPPDVRAEAFF,TRBV5-5,NA
CASRPTSGNYNEQFF,TRBV5-1,few
CASSLGGRPFYEQHF,TRBV5-1,NA
CASSLGGFSEAFF,TRBV12-3/TRBV12-4,few
CASGQSMDWNEQYF,TRBV14,NA
CATSDSRTGNNEQFF,TRBV24-1,many
CSAGRGGQAGNTIYF,TRBV20-1,NA